The present TCR beta chain was sequenced within a study of response to subunit inactivated influenza vaccine. Using its own MiXCR run on the RT-PCR reads, TCRdb lists one record per CDR3 protein. The sample yields fewer than 700,000 distinct CDR3 sequences, 10% to 15% seen once. The germline V gene has CDR1 DFQATT and CDR2 SNEGSKA (reference sequence). Trimming took 6 bases from V and 7 from J; bases not matched to a gene: 6. This CDR3 is built from 14 residues. This sample comprised PBMCs from blood, obtained about 40 days after vaccination. This receptor was identified in a man in his fifties or sixties who received an inactivated influenza vaccine. The V and J genes are TRBV20-1 and TRBJ2-2; 12 nucleotides agree with TRBD1. The CDR3 here is CSAGDRGHVGELFF. The CDR3 nucleotides read TGCAGTGCAGGGGACAGGGGGCATGTCGGGGAGCTGTTTTTT.